One sample yielded the 31 T cell receptor beta chains listed below, sequenced in a study of human CD8 memory T cell subsets. Libraries of TCR beta chains were produced by 5' RACE (UMI-labeled). One entry per CDR3 protein, without DNA, is what TCRdb gives after re-calling the 5' RACE reads. Its table records some 10,000 distinct CDR3 sequences. Classification as TPEX applied to CCR7+ PD-1+ TIGIT+ early memory CD8+ T cells bearing exhausted-like traits. The specimen was CD8+ T cells from PBMCs. These receptors all come from a human donor in good health.

The chain employs TRBV15 and TRBJ2-3; the D call of TRBD2 rests on TCRdb alone, since no DNA is present to check it. Germline V lookup: CDR1 LNHNV, CDR2 YYDKDF (reference sequence). The CDR3 is 16 amino acids. The CDR3 region is CATSRDVAGTEATQYF.

The chain recombines TRBV9 with TRBJ1-1. Germline values: CDR1 SGDLS, CDR2 YYNGEE. The length of the CDR3 is 13 residues. Here the CDR3 reads CASSVEVGTEAFF.

V is TRBV7-2 and J is TRBJ1-1; the TRBD1 assignment by TCRdb is unverifiable without DNA. There are 13 residues in the CDR3. CDR1 and CDR2 from the germline V gene are SGHTA and FQGNSA. The CDR3 protein is CASSLARGTEAFF.

This sequence joins TRBV10-3 and TRBJ2-7; TCRdb lists TRBD1, though no DNA is available to test this call. CDR3 length equals 14 residues. The germline V gene encodes CDR1 ENHRY and CDR2 SYGVKD. The chain's CDR3 is CAISERPGGTNQYF.

The chain combines TRBV19 with TRBJ1-1; TCRdb gives TRBD1 as the D gene, but with no DNA this cannot be confirmed. Germline CDR1 and CDR2: LNHDA and SQIVND (reference sequence). The CDR3 runs to 13 residues. CDR3 loop: CASKVGADTEAFF. Full variable domain (rest looked up from reference TRBV19 and TRBJ1-1): DGGITQSPKYLFRKEGQNVTLSCEQNLNHDAMYWYRQDPGQGLRLIYYSQIVNDFQKGDIAEGYSVSREKKESFPLTVTSAQKNPTAFYLCASKVGADTEAFFGQGTRLTVV.

The chain has TRBV11-2 and TRBJ1-1; the D call of TRBD1 rests on TCRdb alone, since no DNA is present to check it. CDR3 length: 15 amino acids. In germline, CDR1 is SGHAT, CDR2 FQNNGV. The CDR3: CASSPRDRSNTEAFF.

The V gene is TRBV15, the J gene TRBJ2-1. The germline gives CDR1 LNHNV, CDR2 YYDKDF (reference sequence). This CDR3 has 12 amino acids. The CDR3 sequence is CATSLGGDEQFF.

The rearrangement uses TRBV29-1 and TRBJ2-1; there is no DNA to check the TCRdb D call of TRBD1. CDR3 length equals 15 residues. Germline CDR1 and CDR2: SQVTM and ANQGSEA. The chain's CDR3 is CSVERGQGIYNEQFF.

The rearrangement joins TRBV12-3 or TRBV12-4 to TRBJ2-5; the D call from TCRdb, TRBD1, cannot be confirmed without DNA. CDR3 length equals 14 residues. The CDR3 sequence is CASSAAQGEETQYF.

The chain has TRBV10-3 and TRBJ1-5; TCRdb's D call, TRBD1, is unchecked because there is no DNA. Germline loops: CDR1 ENHRY, CDR2 SYGVKD. This CDR3 spans 13 amino acids. The CDR3: CATYTGGNQPQHF.

The CDR3: CASSRIASLNTEAFF. The chain joins TRBV3-1 to TRBJ1-1. Germline CDR1 and CDR2: LGHDT and YNNKEL (reference sequence). CDR3 length equals 15 residues.

The CDR3 loop is CASSTTGGGEQYF. The rearrangement links TRBV19 to TRBJ2-7; TCRdb names TRBD1, which stays unverified in the absence of DNA. The germline CDR1 and CDR2 sequences are LNHDA and SQIVND (reference sequence). This CDR3 comprises 13 residues.

This sequence joins TRBV7-2 and TRBJ2-7; TCRdb names TRBD1, which stays unverified in the absence of DNA. This CDR3 comprises 15 residues. Per the germline V gene, CDR1 is SGHTA and CDR2 is FQGNSA. The CDR3 region is CASSFTGTGVSEQYF.

The chain links TRBV5-6 to TRBJ2-7. Germline V gene lookup returns CDR1 SGHDT and CDR2 YYEEEE. The length of the CDR3 is 14 residues. This CDR3 reads CASSLVGFTYEQYF. Based on the CDR3 plus reference TRBV5-6 and TRBJ2-7, the full variable domain is DAGVTQSPTHLIKTRGQQVTLRCSPKSGHDTVSWYQQALGQGPQFIFQYYEEEERQRGNFPDRFSGHQFPNYSSELNVNALLLGDSALYLCASSLVGFTYEQYFGPGTRLTVT.

Frequency places this clonotype as medium-sized (0.01 to 0.1%). The rearrangement joins TRBV6-5 to TRBJ1-2; TCRdb calls TRBD1, which cannot be checked without DNA. The CDR3 extends over 15 amino acids. The germline V gene encodes CDR1 MNHEY and CDR2 SVGAGI. The CDR3 sequence: CASSYRNRGRDGYTF.

V is TRBV24-1 and J is TRBJ2-1; TCRdb's assignment of TRBD1 cannot be checked, as there is no DNA. The CDR3 contains 15 residues. Germline V gene sequence: CDR1 KGHDR, CDR2 SFDVKD. The chain's CDR3 is CATSDSGTLGNEQFF.

The chain recombines TRBV5-6 with TRBJ2-1; TCRdb proposes TRBD2, but this gene call is untestable without DNA. The CDR3 spans 16 residues. Germline V gene sequence: CDR1 SGHDT, CDR2 YYEEEE. The chain's CDR3 is CASSLARGPTYNEQFF.

The V call is TRBV28, the J call TRBJ1-1. The CDR3 is 12 amino acids. CDR1 and CDR2 (germline): MDHEN, SYDVKM. The CDR3 sequence is CASSLSNTEAFF.

V usage is TRBV7-2 and J usage is TRBJ2-7; TCRdb proposes TRBD2, but this gene call is untestable without DNA. This CDR3 has 14 residues. CDR1 is SGHTA and CDR2 is FQGNSA in the germline V gene. The CDR3 reads CASSDGLFAYEQYF.

The chain combines TRBV20-1 with TRBJ1-6; absent DNA, TCRdb's TRBD1 call cannot be checked. The germline V gene has CDR1 DFQATT and CDR2 SNEGSKA (reference sequence). The length of the CDR3 is 13 residues. The CDR3 loop reads CSAAGTGNSPLHF.

V gene TRBV29-1 combines with J gene TRBJ1-3; no DNA is available, so the TRBD1 call from TCRdb remains unchecked. Germline V gene data show CDR1 as SQVTM and CDR2 as ANQGSEA. The CDR3 spans 14 residues. The CDR3: CSVTPGGSGNTIYF.

The chain joins TRBV7-6 to TRBJ2-7; TCRdb picks TRBD1, but there is no DNA to check that call. Germline values: CDR1 SGHVS, CDR2 FNYEAQ. This CDR3 is 16 amino acids long. CDR3 region: CASSPPDGLSSYEQYF.

This clonotype is medium-sized by frequency. The chain employs TRBV29-1 and TRBJ1-1; the TRBD1 assignment by TCRdb is unverifiable without DNA. This CDR3 region has 12 residues. Germline V gene lookup returns CDR1 SQVTM and CDR2 ANQGSEA. The CDR3 spells CSAVGGRTEAFF.

The gene calls are TRBV20-1 and TRBJ2-7. Germline CDR1 and CDR2: DFQATT and SNEGSKA (reference sequence). The CDR3 is made up of 14 amino acids. The CDR3 protein is CSARESGTAYEQYF.

The chain carries TRBV11-2 and TRBJ2-5. CDR1 is SGHAT and CDR2 is FQNNGV in the germline V gene. The CDR3 length is 13 residues. This chain's CDR3 is CASSLVVGETQYF.

The CDR3 protein is CASSLRDYSSYEQYF. The chain couples TRBV7-8 to TRBJ2-7. CDR3 length equals 15 residues. Germline V gives CDR1 SGHVS, CDR2 FQNEAQ.

The chain combines TRBV5-1 with TRBJ2-7; TCRdb calls TRBD1, which cannot be checked without DNA. There are 14 residues in the CDR3. Germline CDR1 reads SGHRS; CDR2 reads YFSETQ. The CDR3 region is CASREGQGAYEQYF.

This clonotype is deemed medium-sized by its frequency. The chain combines TRBV28 with TRBJ2-2; the D call from TCRdb, TRBD2, cannot be confirmed without DNA. Germline V gene lookup returns CDR1 MDHEN and CDR2 SYDVKM. The CDR3 sequence is 18 residues long. The CDR3: CASRSLLAGGPNTGEPFF.

The rearrangement uses TRBV11-2 and TRBJ1-4. The V gene's germline CDR1 is SGHAT and CDR2 FQNNGV. The CDR3 consists of 16 residues. CDR3: CASSLGTFGTNEKLFF.

J is TRBJ1-5 and V is TRBV2; without DNA, the TCRdb call of TRBD1 cannot be checked. Germline V lookup: CDR1 SNHLY, CDR2 FYNNEI. This CDR3 contains 15 residues. CDR3: CASRVDSRGHQPQHF.

The rearrangement links TRBV28 to TRBJ2-3; the TCRdb call, TRBD1, lacks DNA for checking. This CDR3 is 16 amino acids long. CDR1 MDHEN and CDR2 SYDVKM come from the germline V gene. CDR3 sequence reads: CASSLFGGRTTDTQYF. The variable domain in full, completed from reference TRBV28 and TRBJ2-3, reads DVKVTQSSRYLVKRTGEKVFLECVQDMDHENMFWYRQDPGLGLRLIYFSYDVKMKEKGDIPEGYSVSREKKERFSLILESASTNQTSMYLCASSLFGGRTTDTQYFGPGTRLTVL.